This T cell receptor (beta chain) was obtained from a study of cytomegalovirus exposure and HLA in healthy donors. The study's findings and limits: The authors confirmed in vitro that three CMV-associated chains were specific for CMV antigens. When analyzed later, a missense DCLRE1C variant was found to be linked to TCR beta V- and J-gene trimming.

Regarding this clone: Its antigen is unknown.

V dropped 0 bases and J dropped 7 bases, with 6 bases sitting between them. The CDR3 is 12 residues long. From germline, CDR1 is GTSNPN and CDR2 SVGIG (reference sequence). The primer mix had 60 Vbeta and 13 Jbeta primers. The table came from immunoSEQ multiplex PCR; TCRdb's copy has only in-frame clones and leaves some out. The sample lists 200,000 to 250,000 clones; 70% to 85% were seen once. This receptor was taken from a man aged 45-65 years in good health and CMV-seronegative. Sequencing used PBMCs. This chain joins TRBV30 and TRBJ2-2, with a tentative D call TRBD2 (5 bases). Here the CDR3 DNA reads TGTGCCTGGAGTGTAGGAGGCGGGGAGCTGTTTTTT. Its translation is CAWSVGGGELFF.